The T cell receptor beta chain under discussion was sequenced for a study of blood T cells in healthy people across ages. As concerns this clonotype: Its antigen is as yet unknown.

Germline CDR1 is SGHDN and CDR2 is FVKESK. CDR3 length: 16 residues. With 1 base removed from V and 0 bases from J, the gap between germline ends came to 12 bases. Study-level results: Versus aged donors, long-lived donors had higher diversity and more naive CD4+ cells.

Caucasian, healthy and from Russia, the donors were aged between 6 and 90. Together with a sample-barcoded 5' primer, a J-beta primer mix was included in a second PCR lasting roughly 7 to 11 cycles. TCRdb used MiXCR to reprocess the 5' RACE reads, holding one entry per CDR3 protein. Of 1.8 million or so distinct CDR3 sequences listed, around 42% were seen once; the top ten hold more than 20%. The chain combines TRBV14 with TRBJ1-2, with a tentative D call TRBD1 (5 bases). The origin of this receptor is a human donor in good health. Sequenced: blood. The CDR3 nucleotides are TGTGCCAGCAGCCAAGCGTTCCGGGGCCCTAACTATGGCTACACCTTC. Translating gives CASSQAFRGPNYGYTF.